Listed below are T cell receptor beta chains from one sample, sequenced in a study of neurological immune-mediated disorders. Each CDR3 protein is one row after TCRdb ran MiXCR on the 5' RACE reads. This table holds around 60,000 distinct CDR3 sequences, 3% to 4% found once. Source material: PBMCs. The receptor set was obtained from an older woman with multiple sclerosis. The CDR3 runs from the conserved cysteine through the conserved F or W. A D gene is named only where the DNA matches it firmly. Not all rows give a size; the values are once, few, many and, for expanded clones, a class.

d_gene: TRBD1
len: 16
v_gene: TRBV12-3/TRBV12-4
abundance: many
j_gene: TRBJ1-1
CDR3nt: TGTGCCAGCAGACCGAGACAGGGTCTATTTGGCACTGAAGCTTTCTTT
CDR3aa: CASRPRQGLFGTEAFF

d_gene: -
len: 14
v_gene: TRBV5-6
abundance: -
j_gene: TRBJ1-6
CDR3nt: TGTGCCAGCAGCTTGTATAGGTACGATTCAACCCTCAACTTT
CDR3aa: CASSLYRYDSTLNF

d_gene: TRBD2
len: 17
v_gene: TRBV27
abundance: many
j_gene: TRBJ2-7
CDR3nt: TGTGCCAGCAGGTTCTCGGGGTGGGCGGGAGGAAGCTACGAGCAGTACTTC
CDR3aa: CASRFSGWAGGSYEQYF

d_gene: TRBD1
len: 16
v_gene: TRBV15
abundance: -
j_gene: TRBJ2-7
CDR3nt: TGTGCCACCAGCAGAGGAGGACAGGGCGCTAGGGGCGAGCAGTACTTC
CDR3aa: CATSRGGQGARGEQYF

d_gene: -
len: 16
v_gene: TRBV19
abundance: few
j_gene: TRBJ2-1
CDR3nt: TGTGCCAGTAGTCACACCGGATCGAGCTCCTACAATGAGCAGTTCTTC
CDR3aa: CASSHTGSSSYNEQFF

d_gene: -
len: 13
v_gene: TRBV5-1
abundance: many
j_gene: TRBJ2-1
CDR3nt: TGCGCCAGCAGGGAGGTTAGCGGTAATGAGCAGTTCTTC
CDR3aa: CASREVSGNEQFF

d_gene: -
len: 15
v_gene: TRBV11-2
abundance: once
j_gene: TRBJ2-1
CDR3nt: TGTGCCAGCAGCTTACGGCGGGACTCCTACAATGAGCAGTTCTTC
CDR3aa: CASSLRRDSYNEQFF

d_gene: -
len: 13
v_gene: TRBV7-9
abundance: many
j_gene: TRBJ1-5
CDR3nt: TGTGCCAGCAGCTTAGGCAACAATCAGCCCCAGCATTTT
CDR3aa: CASSLGNNQPQHF

d_gene: -
len: 12
v_gene: TRBV12-3/TRBV12-4
abundance: many
j_gene: TRBJ1-5
CDR3nt: TGTGCCAGCAGCATATTCAATCAGCCCCAGCATTTT
CDR3aa: CASSIFNQPQHF

d_gene: -
len: 13
v_gene: TRBV12-3/TRBV12-4
abundance: many
j_gene: TRBJ1-4
CDR3nt: TGTGCCAGCAGTTACATTCTGGGGGAAAAACTGTTTTTT
CDR3aa: CASSYILGEKLFF

d_gene: -
len: 14
v_gene: TRBV5-1
abundance: many
j_gene: TRBJ1-1
CDR3nt: TGCGCCAGCAGCGGGTGGGGGGAGAACACTGAAGCTTTCTTT
CDR3aa: CASSGWGENTEAFF

d_gene: -
len: 14
v_gene: TRBV7-9
abundance: many
j_gene: TRBJ2-5
CDR3nt: TGTGCCAGCAGCTTTGCCAGGGACCAAGAGACCCAGTACTTC
CDR3aa: CASSFARDQETQYF

d_gene: TRBD1
len: 15
v_gene: TRBV4-1
abundance: many
j_gene: TRBJ2-5
CDR3nt: TGCGCCAGCAGCCAAGAAGGGACAGTGGGGGAGACCCAGTACTTC
CDR3aa: CASSQEGTVGETQYF

d_gene: TRBD2
len: 15
v_gene: TRBV5-1
abundance: many
j_gene: TRBJ2-5
CDR3nt: TGCGCCAGCAGCCGGACTAGCGCGTACCAAGAGACCCAGTACTTC
CDR3aa: CASSRTSAYQETQYF

d_gene: TRBD1
len: 14
v_gene: TRBV12-3/TRBV12-4
abundance: many
j_gene: TRBJ1-5
CDR3nt: TGTGCCAGCAGTTGGGACAGGGACGATCAGCCCCAGCATTTT
CDR3aa: CASSWDRDDQPQHF

d_gene: -
len: 14
v_gene: TRBV11-2
abundance: many
j_gene: TRBJ2-1
CDR3nt: TGTGCCAGCAGCTTTCCCGGGCCCTACAATGAGCAGTTCTTC
CDR3aa: CASSFPGPYNEQFF

d_gene: -
len: 15
v_gene: TRBV2
abundance: many
j_gene: TRBJ2-2
CDR3nt: TGTGCCAGCAGTGGGGGGCCCCAAAACACCGGGGAGCTGTTTTTT
CDR3aa: CASSGGPQNTGELFF

d_gene: TRBD1
len: 15
v_gene: TRBV15
abundance: many
j_gene: TRBJ2-1
CDR3nt: TGTGCCACCACGGAAACAGGGGAGCGGTACAATGAGCAGTTCTTC
CDR3aa: CATTETGERYNEQFF

d_gene: -
len: 14
v_gene: TRBV5-1
abundance: few
j_gene: TRBJ2-3
CDR3nt: TGCGCCAGCAGCTTGGTGCAGGACACAGATACGCAGTATTTT
CDR3aa: CASSLVQDTDTQYF

d_gene: TRBD1
len: 14
v_gene: TRBV15
abundance: many
j_gene: TRBJ2-7
CDR3nt: TGTGCCACCAGCAGAGGACAGGGTCCCTACGAGCAGTACTTC
CDR3aa: CATSRGQGPYEQYF

d_gene: TRBD1
len: 18
v_gene: TRBV3-1
abundance: many
j_gene: TRBJ1-6
CDR3nt: TGTGCCAGCAGTCATAACGGACAGGGTCATTCTGGGAATTCACCCCTCCACTTT
CDR3aa: CASSHNGQGHSGNSPLHF

d_gene: -
len: 15
v_gene: TRBV12-3/TRBV12-4
abundance: many
j_gene: TRBJ1-5
CDR3nt: TGTGCCAGCACCCTTCGGAGGGGAGGAGGTCAGCCCCAGCATTTT
CDR3aa: CASTLRRGGGQPQHF

d_gene: -
len: 14
v_gene: TRBV4-1
abundance: many
j_gene: TRBJ1-1
CDR3nt: TGCGCCAGCAGCCAAGCGGTCCGTCTGGGTGAAGCTTTCTTT
CDR3aa: CASSQAVRLGEAFF

d_gene: -
len: 15
v_gene: TRBV20-1
abundance: many
j_gene: TRBJ1-6
CDR3nt: TGCAGTGCAGGATCTCAGGGGCTGGGGAATTCACCCCTCCACTTT
CDR3aa: CSAGSQGLGNSPLHF

d_gene: TRBD2
len: 20
v_gene: TRBV18
abundance: many
j_gene: TRBJ2-1
CDR3nt: TGTGCCAGCTCACCACCCGACAGTGCGTCTAGCGGGACATTTCTCGGTGAGCAGTTCTTC
CDR3aa: CASSPPDSASSGTFLGEQFF